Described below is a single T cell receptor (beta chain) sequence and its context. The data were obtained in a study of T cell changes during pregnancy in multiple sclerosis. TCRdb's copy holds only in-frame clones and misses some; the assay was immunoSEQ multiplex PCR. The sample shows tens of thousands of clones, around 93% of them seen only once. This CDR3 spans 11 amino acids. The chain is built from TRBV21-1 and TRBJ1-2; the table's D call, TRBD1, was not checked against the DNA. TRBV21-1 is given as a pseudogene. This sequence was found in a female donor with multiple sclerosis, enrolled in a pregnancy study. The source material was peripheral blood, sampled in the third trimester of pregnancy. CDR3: CASRQGYGYTF. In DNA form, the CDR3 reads TGTGCCAGCCGACAGGGGTATGGCTACACCTTC.